This T cell receptor beta chain was recovered during a study of tissue T cells after allogeneic stem cell transplantation. On this clone: The antigen is not known. Mouse gene names apply. The observed sequence ends 1 residue before the CDR3 terminus, with the missing tail filled in from the germline J gene.

Study results and limitations: Only a limited share of tissue TCRs appeared in blood or spleen. Anatomically similar tissues had similar TCR repertoires within each patient. Alloreactivity or antigen specificity of tissue TCRs was not determined; some clones might be host cells.

Described time point: mouse harvest day 14 after allogeneic transplant. Tail vein injection delivered 10^7 T-cell-depleted bone marrow cells and 10^6 splenic CD5+ T cells. This table comes from immunoSEQ multiplex PCR, and its TCRdb copy is limited to in-frame clones, with some not included. The data show about 6,800 clones, about a third seen once. Germline CDR1 reads LGHNA; CDR2 reads YNLKQL (reference sequence). V dropped 4 bases and J dropped 4; count of bases not matched to a gene: 2. This CDR3 has 13 amino acids. Input material: skin. This chain uses TRBV5 with TRBJ2-5; 7 bases are shared with TRBD1. The source of this sequence is a female BALB/c mouse given C57BL/6 T cells with graft-versus-host disease after an allogeneic hematopoietic cell transplant. The chain's CDR3 is CASSLGTEDTQYF. CDR3 DNA, as far as it was read: TGTGCCAGCAGCCTCGGGACAGAAGACACCCAGTAC.